This TCR beta chain originates from a study of control samples from healthy donors and cancer patients. Repertoires were generated with immunoSEQ multiplex PCR, while TCRdb's copy carries only in-frame clones and drops some. The repertoire holds roughly 76,000 clones, roughly 93% seen once, with 1.3% in the top ten. The origin of this receptor is a woman aged 40 to 55 with lung cancer. The sequencing input was PBMCs.

CDR3 sequence reads: CASSLTVSNQPQHF. In DNA form, the CDR3 reads TGTGCCAGCTCCTTAACAGTGAGCAATCAGCCCCAGCATTTT. This chain links TRBV2 with TRBJ1-5; D not certain. The V end was cut by 8 bases, the J end by 1 base, with 12 bases between. CDR3 size: 14 residues. Germline V CDR1 and CDR2: SNHLY, FYNNEI.